These 9 T cell receptor beta chains came from one sample sequenced in a study of T cells in Graves' hyperthyroidism and ophthalmopathy (dated by TCRdb to the late 2010s). Receptor libraries were prepared by multiplex PCR. TCRdb names Illumina HiSeq 2000 as the instrument used. The TCR beta CDR3 regions were amplified from the RNA transcripts. For the first round of RT-PCR on the TCR CDR3, the HTBI primer set was used together with the Qiagen OneStep RT-PCR kit. TCRdb trimmed the raw reads at Q25, called clones with MiXCR and kept productive beta chains. CDR3 protein sequences are deduplicated, and each keeps its most common genes and DNA. In all, the sample holds about 570,000 distinct CDR3 sequences, and roughly 50% of those were seen once. The leading ten clones occupy over 15% of the sample. The sample taken for sequencing was peripheral blood or thyroid tissue (not recorded which). All receptors come from an adult woman with Graves' disease, either hyperthyroidism or ophthalmopathy (not recorded which).

The chain carries TRBV2 and TRBJ1-6; D remains ambiguous. Germline V gene data show CDR1 as SNHLY and CDR2 as FYNNEI. CDR3 length equals 14 residues. V dropped 4 bases and J dropped 7 bases, with 11 bases sitting between them. The CDR3 nucleotides are TGTGCCAGCAGTGTATCACAGATGAATTCACCCCTCCACTTT. It codes for CASSVSQMNSPLHF.

This clonotype has only a few counts. The V and J genes are TRBV29-1 and TRBJ1-6, with 7 bases fitting TRBD1. Unmatched junction bases numbered 2, after V lost 4 bases and J lost 5 bases. This CDR3 has 13 amino acids. CDR1 and CDR2 (germline): SQVTM, ANQGSEA. The CDR3 loop is CSVGDSDNSPLHF. For the CDR3, the DNA is TGCAGCGTTGGGGACAGTGATAATTCACCCCTCCACTTT.

This rearrangement joins TRBV19 to TRBJ2-6, with D possibly being TRBD1 (5 bases). Germline CDR1 and CDR2: LNHDA and SQIVND (reference sequence). Trimming shortened V by 2 bases and J by 7 bases, and 6 bases separated the two germline ends. The CDR3 consists of 13 residues. The CDR3 bases are TGTGCCAGTAGTATACAGGGAGCCAACGTCCTGACTTTC. It specifies CASSIQGANVLTF.

This clonotype was counted many times. The chain joins TRBV20-1 to TRBJ2-2, with 7 bases that match TRBD1. J was trimmed by 1 base and V by 3 bases; bases with no gene match: 5. In germline, CDR1 is DFQATT, CDR2 SNEGSKA (reference sequence). This CDR3 comprises 15 residues. CDR3 in amino acids: CSASLGQKNTGELFF. The CDR3 nucleotides are TGCAGTGCTAGCCTGGGACAGAAGAACACCGGGGAGCTGTTTTTT.

The V and J genes are TRBV28 and TRBJ1-6, with a weak D call TRBD1 (5 bases). CDR3 size: 16 residues. V was trimmed by 5 bases and J by 5 bases, leaving 16 bases between them. Looked up from germline, CDR1 is MDHEN and CDR2 is SYDVKM. As DNA, the CDR3 is TGTGCCAGCAGTCTCTGGCGGGGCCCCAATAATTCACCCCTCCACTTT. This encodes CASSLWRGPNNSPLHF.

V gene TRBV24-1 combines with J gene TRBJ2-5; no definite D call. Germline CDR1 is KGHDR and CDR2 is SFDVKD. The CDR3 extends over 16 amino acids. V was trimmed by 5 bases and J by 2 bases, leaving 17 bases between them. This CDR3 reads CATSASQLAVQETQYF. CDR3 bases: TGTGCCACCAGTGCTTCTCAACTGGCGGTTCAAGAGACCCAGTACTTC.

This clonotype was counted only a few times. This rearrangement joins TRBV10-3 to TRBJ2-5, with 9 nucleotides matching TRBD1. Germline values: CDR1 ENHRY, CDR2 SYGVKD. Germline trimming cut 6 bases from V and 5 bases from J; bases unmatched to any gene: 10. This CDR3 spans 15 amino acids. The CDR3 DNA is TGTGCCATCAGCGATGACAGGGGGATGATGGAGACCCAGTACTTC. As protein: CAISDDRGMMETQYF.

The table lists this clonotype with many counts. The V call is TRBV2, the J call TRBJ2-7; TRBD2 agrees at 8 bases. CDR1 and CDR2 (germline): SNHLY, FYNNEI. J lost 1 base, V lost 2 bases, and 4 bases had no gene match. CDR3 length equals 15 residues. The CDR3 protein is CASSEILAASYEQYF. The CDR3 nucleotides read TGTGCCAGCAGTGAAATACTAGCGGCTTCCTACGAGCAGTACTTC.

The chain combines TRBV14 with TRBJ1-2; D not resolved. V was shortened by 1 base and J by 3 bases, with 9 bases between the two germline ends. Germline V CDR1 and CDR2: SGHDN, FVKESK. The CDR3 runs 14 residues. The CDR3 protein is CASSQVHGDYGYTF. CDR3 DNA: TGTGCCAGCAGCCAAGTTCACGGAGACTATGGCTACACCTTC.